This TCR beta chain was captured in a study of spatial heterogeneity in lung cancer. Study context: The mean occurrence of each unique TCR and UMI combination in raw reads exceeded nine.

The CDR3 extends over 15 amino acids. CDR1 and CDR2 (germline): SGHVS, FQNEAQ. V lost 4 bases, J lost 7 bases, and 17 bases lay in between. Documented time point: sample taken at primary tumor resection. Samples were obtained from some 70 donors, all untreated early-stage non-small cell lung cancer patients. Whole RNA, which was extracted from tumor, nontumor lung tissue or frozen PBMC, was sequenced without any cell sorting. TCRdb independently ran MiXCR on the 5' RACE reads; one entry per CDR3 protein. The data hold around 2,800 distinct CDR3 sequences, with about 12% observed a single time. Overall study results and limits: The study found that expanded intratumoral alpha and beta TCR counts tracked tumor mutation counts. The estimate shows that only about 7% of tumor T cells were covered for alpha and roughly 13% for beta chains.

On this clonotype: Its antigen is not identified.

This sequence was found in a male donor with early-stage non-small cell lung cancer. This specimen was lung tumor tissue, taken at surgery. J is TRBJ2-4 and V is TRBV7-8; D possibly corresponds to TRBD1 (6 bases). CDR3 DNA sequence: TGTGCCAGCAGCTCCACCCAGGGGCCCTCGAACATTCAGTACTTC. The encoded protein is CASSSTQGPSNIQYF.